Each of the 19 T cell receptor beta chains below was sequenced from the same sample in a study of blood T cell repertoires in COVID-19. Only in-frame clones appear in the TCRdb table, and some are missing; sequencing was by immunoSEQ multiplex PCR. Here the sample spans approximately 500,000 clones, 80% to 90% being singletons. The specimen sequenced was peripheral blood. These receptors were collected from a human donor in a cohort sampled during active COVID-19.

A remark on this clone: A junction boundary mismatches the germline segment, possibly from a read error. The chain recombines TRBV2 with TRBJ1-2, with a tentative D call TRBD1 (5 bases). The CDR3 runs 14 residues. From germline, CDR1 is SNHLY and CDR2 FYNNEI. The CDR3 DNA follows: TGTGCCAGCAGTAAAGCACAGGCTAACTATGGCTACACCTTC. Translated: CASSKAQANYGYTF. Using reference TRBV2 and TRBJ1-2 for the parts outside the CDR3, the full variable domain is EPEVTQTPSHQVTQMGQEVILRCVPISNHLYFYWYRQILGQKVEFLVSFYNNEISEKSEIFDDQFSVERPDGSNFTLKIRSTKLEDSAMYFCASSKAQANYGYTFGSGTRLTVV.

There are a few counts of this clone. This chain uses TRBV18 with TRBJ1-5, with TRBD1 matching over 9 bases. The V and J ends lost 3 bases and 5 bases, in that order; junction bases with no gene match: 8. Germline V lookup: CDR1 KGHSH, CDR2 LQKENI. There are 16 residues in the CDR3. For the CDR3, the DNA is TGTGCCAGCTCACCTGGGACAGGGAACAGAGATCAGCCCCAGCATTTT. Translation: CASSPGTGNRDQPQHF.

This clone occurred a few times. The chain couples TRBV5-6 to TRBJ1-1; a weak D match, TRBD1 (6 bases). The CDR3 extends over 18 amino acids. Between the trimmed V and J ends, which lost 3 bases and 2 bases, there was a span of 23 bases. The germline V gene has CDR1 SGHDT and CDR2 YYEEEE. The CDR3: CASSWRGAGARGNTEAFF. CDR3 coding DNA: TGTGCCAGCAGCTGGCGGGGCGCGGGGGCACGGGGCAACACTGAAGCTTTCTTT.

The DNA of the CDR3 is TGTGCCACCAGCAGGCCCCGATTAAGACAACTTAACTATGGCTACACCTTC. It codes for CATSRPRLRQLNYGYTF. The V and J genes are TRBV15 and TRBJ1-2, with no clear D. CDR3 size: 17 residues. V was trimmed by 3 bases and J by 1 base, leaving 18 bases between them. The germline CDR1 and CDR2 sequences are LNHNV and YYDKDF (reference sequence).

The chain links TRBV6-5 to TRBJ1-1; D remains ambiguous. Germline values: CDR1 MNHEY, CDR2 SVGAGI. V gave up 0 bases and J gave up 6 bases, with 14 bases separating them. The CDR3 is 15 residues long. The CDR3 loop is CASSYSPGRRPEAFF. The CDR3 nucleotides read TGTGCCAGCAGTTACTCACCGGGGAGGAGACCTGAAGCTTTCTTT.

This sequence joins TRBV5-4 and TRBJ1-1, with 8 bases aligning to TRBD1. Germline V CDR1 and CDR2: SGHNT, YYREEE (reference sequence). Trimming took 0 bases from V and 1 from J; bases not matched to a gene: 8. This CDR3 comprises 17 residues. CDR3 nucleotides: TGTGCCAGCAGCTTGGCCTTCGGGGGGACAGGGAACACTGAAGCTTTCTTT. Amino acid sequence: CASSLAFGGTGNTEAFF.

The rearrangement joins TRBV20-1 to TRBJ1-1, with D tentatively TRBD1 (5 bases). Trimming cost V 3 bases and J 11 bases, with 13 bases left between them. Germline loops: CDR1 DFQATT, CDR2 SNEGSKA (reference sequence). CDR3 length equals 11 residues. CDR3 sequence: CSARGEDFAFF. The CDR3 nucleotides read TGCAGTGCTAGGGGGGAGGACTTTGCTTTCTTT.

The chain uses TRBV5-1 and TRBJ2-3, with TRBD2 matching 10 bases. V gave up 5 bases and J gave up 5 bases; unmatched junction bases: 8. CDR1 and CDR2 (germline): SGHRS, YFSETQ. CDR3 size: 15 residues. CDR3 sequence reads: CASRGLAGGRDTQYF. The CDR3 nucleotides are TGCGCCAGCAGAGGGTTAGCGGGAGGAAGAGATACGCAGTATTTT. The full variable domain, its missing parts supplied by reference TRBV5-1 and TRBJ2-3, is KAGVTQTPRYLIKTRGQQVTLSCSPISGHRSVSWYQQTPGQGLQFLFEYFSETQRNKGNFPGRFSGRQFSNSRSEMNVSTLELGDSALYLCASRGLAGGRDTQYFGPGTRLTVL.

The chain couples TRBV15 to TRBJ2-7; D possibly corresponds to TRBD2 (5 bases). From germline, CDR1 is LNHNV and CDR2 YYDKDF (reference sequence). V lost 5 bases, J lost 2 bases, and 7 bases lay in between. The CDR3 has 12 amino acids. The CDR3 sequence: CATSWRPYEQYF. The CDR3 DNA reads as TGTGCCACCAGCTGGAGGCCCTACGAGCAGTACTTC.

This chain links TRBV19 with TRBJ1-1; 9 bases align to TRBD1. The germline V gene has CDR1 LNHDA and CDR2 SQIVND (reference sequence). This CDR3 contains 15 residues. V lost 4 bases and J lost 4; bases outside the gene matches: 7. The chain's CDR3 is CASSRTGGWGTEAFF. The CDR3 region has the DNA TGTGCCAGTAGTAGAACAGGGGGCTGGGGCACTGAAGCTTTCTTT.

The chain recombines TRBV10-1 with TRBJ2-7; 14 bases map to TRBD2. CDR1 is WNHNN and CDR2 is SYGVQD in the germline V gene (reference sequence). The CDR3 is 12 amino acids. J gave up 5 bases and V 9 bases, and 0 bases lay outside the gene matches. DNA for the CDR3: TGCGCCAGGGGACTAGCGGGAGACGAGCAGTACTTC. Protein sequence: CARGLAGDEQYF.

V usage is TRBV6-5 and J usage is TRBJ2-1, with 7 bases identical to TRBD2. Germline-derived CDR1 and CDR2 are MNHEY and SVGAGI. The ends lost 4 bases at V and 7 bases at J; junction bases unmatched: 10. The CDR3 runs 15 residues. The CDR3 region is CASSSSGNQVNEQFF. DNA for the CDR3: TGTGCCAGCAGTTCCAGCGGGAACCAGGTTAATGAGCAGTTCTTC.

The V and J genes are TRBV6-2 or TRBV6-3 and TRBJ2-7; TRBD2 aligns across 8 bases. The CDR3 spans 15 residues. From germline, CDR1 is MNHEY and CDR2 SVGEGT. V shed 5 bases, J shed 3 bases, and the junction held 9 bases outside the gene matches. CDR3 amino acids: CASSPLAGGSYEQYF. The DNA of the CDR3 is TGTGCCAGCAGTCCCCTCGCGGGAGGTAGCTACGAGCAGTACTTC.

This chain links TRBV24-1 with TRBJ2-2; D not resolved. The V end lost 0 bases, the J end lost 6 bases, and 7 bases lay between the germline ends. The CDR3 covers 14 residues. Germline V CDR1 and CDR2: KGHDR, SFDVKD. CDR3 in amino acids: CATSDLIGSGELFF. The CDR3 bases are TGTGCCACCAGTGATTTGATCGGGTCCGGGGAGCTGTTTTTT.

This chain links TRBV5-4 with TRBJ1-2, with TRBD1 matching over 12 bases. The germline gives CDR1 SGHNT, CDR2 YYREEE (reference sequence). The J segment lost 3 bases and the V segment lost 0 bases, leaving 9 bases of the junction unmatched. The CDR3 spans 18 residues. The CDR3 spells CASSLEGTGGVGDYGYTF. In DNA form, the CDR3 reads TGTGCCAGCAGCTTGGAAGGGACAGGGGGCGTAGGTGACTATGGCTACACCTTC.

This chain uses TRBV19 with TRBJ2-7, with D maybe TRBD2 (6 bases). This CDR3 is 15 amino acids long. Germline V gene lookup returns CDR1 LNHDA and CDR2 SQIVND (reference sequence). V was cut by 5 bases and J by 0 bases, with 14 bases left in between. CDR3 in DNA: TGTGCCAGTAGTTCGGGAGCGACCAACTCCTACGAGCAGTACTTC. Translated, it gives CASSSGATNSYEQYF.

This chain joins TRBV6-2 or TRBV6-3 and TRBJ1-2, with D tentatively TRBD1 (6 bases). V dropped 5 bases and J dropped 4 bases, with 11 bases sitting between them. CDR1 is MNHEY, CDR2 SVGEGT, per germline. This CDR3 contains 13 residues. This CDR3 is CASSPGVSYGYTF. CDR3 nucleotides: TGTGCCAGCAGTCCAGGGGTCTCCTATGGCTACACCTTC.

The CDR3 spells CATSGDNSYEQYF. CDR3 sequence (DNA): TGTGCCACCAGTGGGGACAACTCCTACGAGCAGTACTTC. J is TRBJ2-7 and V is TRBV24-1, with D perhaps matching TRBD1 (6 bases). Per the germline V gene, CDR1 is KGHDR and CDR2 is SFDVKD. The CDR3 loop spans 13 amino acids. Trimming shortened V by 5 bases and J by 0 bases, and 7 bases separated the two germline ends.

The V gene is TRBV7-2, the J gene TRBJ2-5; 7 bases map to TRBD2. This CDR3 comprises 16 residues. Losses at the gene ends were 2 bases for V and 5 bases for J; bases not matched to a gene: 11. Germline V CDR1 and CDR2: SGHTA, FQGNSA. CDR3 loop: CASSLNLGGRKETQYF. In DNA form, the CDR3 reads TGTGCCAGCAGCTTAAATTTGGGCGGGAGAAAGGAGACCCAGTACTTC.